A single sample is the source of the 7 T cell receptor beta chains below, sequenced in a study of blood T cell repertoires in COVID-19. TCRdb's table, derived via immunoSEQ multiplex PCR, lists solely in-frame clones and lacks some. This sample yields 25,000 to 30,000 clones, of which roughly 86% are seen a single time; roughly 12% belongs to the top ten. Sequenced: peripheral blood. These receptor sequences come from a human donor in a cohort sampled during active COVID-19. The donor label of this sample is uncertain.

The chain is built from TRBV7-9 and TRBJ2-2, with D maybe TRBD2 (5 bases). The CDR3 contains 15 residues. CDR1 is SEHNR, CDR2 FQNEAQ, per germline (reference sequence). The V end was cut by 5 bases, the J end by 6 bases, with 16 bases between. The CDR3 loop reads CASSPRPGLAGELFF. CDR3 nucleotides: TGTGCCAGCAGCCCCCGGCCGGGGTTGGCCGGGGAGCTGTTTTTT. Together with reference TRBV7-9 and TRBJ2-2, the CDR3 gives the full variable domain: DTGVSQNPRHKITKRGQNVTFRCDPISEHNRLYWYRQTLGQGPEFLTYFQNEAQLEKSRLLSDRFSAERPKGSFSTLEIQRTEQGDSAMYLCASSPRPGLAGELFFGEGSRLTVL.

V and J are TRBV7-2 and TRBJ2-2; TRBD2 matches at 11 bases. Per germline, CDR1 SGHTA and CDR2 FQGNSA. Trimming took 1 base from V and 5 from J; bases not matched to a gene: 0. The CDR3 is made up of 15 amino acids. The chain's CDR3 is CASSLGLAGTGELFF. The CDR3 bases are TGTGCCAGCAGCTTAGGACTAGCGGGAACCGGGGAGCTGTTTTTT. Drawing the rest from reference TRBV7-2 and TRBJ2-2, the complete variable domain is GAGVSQSPSNKVTEKGKDVELRCDPISGHTALYWYRQSLGQGLEFLIYFQGNSAPDKSGLPSDRFSAERTGGSVSTLTIQRTQQEDSAVYLCASSLGLAGTGELFFGEGSRLTVL.

This chain connects TRBV27 to TRBJ2-3; 7 bases line up with TRBD2. This CDR3 has 15 amino acids. In germline, CDR1 is MNHEY, CDR2 SMNVEV (reference sequence). With V trimmed by 4 bases and J by 4 bases, 8 bases remained unmatched. The CDR3 sequence: CASSSPGLLSDTQYF. CDR3 nucleotides: TGTGCCAGCAGTTCTCCGGGACTACTCTCAGATACGCAGTATTTT.

V and J are TRBV11-2 and TRBJ2-2, with D perhaps TRBD1 (7 bases). V was pared by 5 bases and J by 0 bases, with 16 bases between. This CDR3 is 17 amino acids long. CDR1 SGHAT and CDR2 FQNNGV come from the germline V gene. The CDR3: CASSQGGPSANTGELFF. The CDR3 DNA follows: TGTGCCAGCAGCCAGGGGGGACCCAGCGCGAACACCGGGGAGCTGTTTTTT.

This rearrangement joins TRBV11-2 to TRBJ2-5; the match to TRBD2 covers 9 bases. After removal of 7 bases from V and 6 bases from J, the junction contained 6 bases not matched to a gene. Germline V gene sequence: CDR1 SGHAT, CDR2 FQNNGV. This CDR3 spans 13 amino acids. CDR3 bases: TGTGCCAGCACCACGACTAGCGGTCAGACCCAGTACTTC. As protein: CASTTTSGQTQYF.

V is TRBV5-1 and J is TRBJ2-7, with 7 bases matching TRBD1. The germline V gene encodes CDR1 SGHRS and CDR2 YFSETQ. This CDR3 region has 14 residues. The V gene end was trimmed by 4 bases and the J gene end by 7 bases; junction bases not matched to a gene: 11. CDR3 in amino acids: CASSAQGWGSEQYF. The CDR3 DNA reads as TGCGCCAGCAGCGCACAGGGGTGGGGGTCGGAGCAGTACTTC.

CDR3 loop: CASSESTSGGYEQYF. CDR3 DNA sequence: TGTGCCAGCAGTGAATCAACTAGCGGGGGTTACGAGCAGTACTTC. The chain carries TRBV25-1 and TRBJ2-7; 11 nucleotides agree with TRBD2. Germline assignment: CDR1 MGHDK and CDR2 SYGVNS. J gave up 4 bases and V 1 base, and 3 bases lay outside the gene matches. CDR3 length: 15 residues.